This T cell receptor (beta chain) was identified during a study of PD-1 blockade in classical Hodgkin lymphoma. CDR3 size: 15 residues. Per the germline V gene, CDR1 is LNHNV and CDR2 is YYDKDF (reference sequence). V gave up 8 bases and J gave up 3 bases, with 17 bases separating them. Profiled with immunoSEQ multiplex PCR; TCRdb holds only in-frame clones, not every one. The sample gives approximately 27,000 clones, 86% of which show up once; roughly 2.6% is in the top ten. Regarding this clone: The antigen remains undetermined.

Study results and caveats: Possibly reflecting disease activity or prior therapy, repertoire differences have causes that remain undefined. The authors excluded patients who started nivolumab under 1 year after ASCT.

Following autologous stem cell transplantation, relapse occurred in every patient, and exposure to brentuximab vedotin varied. Relapsed/refractory classical Hodgkin lymphoma patients had complete, partial or progressive responses. The chain is built from TRBV15 and TRBJ2-4; D is possibly TRBD1 (6 bases). The TCR comes from a human donor with classical Hodgkin lymphoma. The sample consisted of peripheral blood mononuclear cells (PBMCs), taken at baseline. CDR3 residues: CATSGVEGDKNIQYF. The CDR3 coding sequence is TGTGCCACCTCAGGGGTGGAAGGGGACAAAAACATTCAGTACTTC.